This T cell receptor beta chain was sequenced during a study of cytomegalovirus exposure and HLA in healthy donors. Study-level background: The 120 validation repertoires, a later analysis reported, used the same platform as the roughly 730 repertoires from the first cohort.

Trimming took off 1 base at V and 3 bases at J, with 7 bases between the two ends. The CDR3 has 14 residues. Germline V gives CDR1 LGHNT, CDR2 FRNRAP. Worth noting for this clone: The antigen is unknown.

Generated by immunoSEQ multiplex PCR, the TCRdb table keeps only in-frame clones and is missing some. The sample includes approximately 170,000 clones, less than 85% of them seen just once. Study-wide results and limits: Subsequent analysis of the 120 or so validation repertoires found a tendency for first-cohort TCR clusters to co-occur. In vitro assays verified that a few CMV-associated chains recognized CMV antigens specifically. Cytomegalovirus association was listed for about 160 TCR beta chains.

This chain connects TRBV12-5 to TRBJ1-5, with D hard to call. The sample taken for sequencing was PBMCs. The clonotype was recovered from a man younger than 30 in good health and CMV-seropositive. The CDR3 protein is CASGLGGDNQPQHF. CDR3 coding DNA: TGTGCTAGTGGTTTGGGGGGAGACAATCAGCCCCAGCATTTT.